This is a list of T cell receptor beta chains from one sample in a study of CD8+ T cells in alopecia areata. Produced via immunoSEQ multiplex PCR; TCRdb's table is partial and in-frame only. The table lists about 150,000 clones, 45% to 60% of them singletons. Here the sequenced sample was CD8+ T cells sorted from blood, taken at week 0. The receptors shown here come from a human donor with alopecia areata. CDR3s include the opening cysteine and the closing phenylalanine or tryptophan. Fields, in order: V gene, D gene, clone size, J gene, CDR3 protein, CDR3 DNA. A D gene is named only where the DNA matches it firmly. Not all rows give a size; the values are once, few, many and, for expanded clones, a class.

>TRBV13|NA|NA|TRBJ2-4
CASSSALSGNIQYF
TGTGCCAGCAGCTCGGCCCTGTCGGGAAACATTCAGTACTTC
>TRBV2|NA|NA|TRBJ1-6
CASSPGPLAGNSPLHF
TGTGCCAGCAGTCCGGGACCCTTAGCGGGCAATTCACCCCTCCACTTT
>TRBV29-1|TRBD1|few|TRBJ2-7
CSVGDSNYEQYF
TGCAGCGTAGGGGACAGCAACTACGAGCAGTACTTC
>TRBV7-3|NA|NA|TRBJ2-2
CASSLQTGELFF
TGTGCCAGCAGCTTACAGACCGGGGAGCTGTTTTTT
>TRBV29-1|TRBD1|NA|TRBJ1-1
CSVVTGLDTEAFF
TGCAGCGTTGTGACAGGGCTAGACACTGAAGCTTTCTTT
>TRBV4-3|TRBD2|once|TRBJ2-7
CASSQGERGSSYEQYF
TGCGCCAGCAGCCAAGGGGAGCGGGGGTCCTCCTACGAGCAGTACTTC
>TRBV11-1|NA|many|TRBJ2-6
CASSWNPSSGANVLTF
TGTGCCAGCAGCTGGAATCCTAGCTCTGGGGCCAACGTCCTGACTTTC
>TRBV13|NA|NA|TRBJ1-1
CASSSGRSEAFF
TGTGCCAGCAGCTCCGGGAGATCTGAAGCTTTCTTT
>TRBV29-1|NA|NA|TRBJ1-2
CSVEDVGSGYGYTF
TGCAGCGTTGAAGACGTAGGATCTGGGTACGGCTACACCTTC
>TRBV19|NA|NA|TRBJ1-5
CASSIPGTFKNQPQHF
TGTGCCAGTAGTATCCCCGGGACCTTCAAGAATCAGCCCCAGCATTTT
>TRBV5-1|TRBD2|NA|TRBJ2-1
CASSLWTSGGSYNEQFF
TGCGCCAGCAGCCTCTGGACTAGCGGGGGCTCCTACAATGAGCAGTTCTTC
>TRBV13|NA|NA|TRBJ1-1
CASSARRTEAFF
TGTGCCAGCAGCGCGAGGAGAACTGAAGCTTTCTTT
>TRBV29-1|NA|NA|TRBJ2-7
CSAMTVRLLYEQYF
TGCAGCGCCATGACAGTCCGCTTGCTCTACGAGCAGTACTTC
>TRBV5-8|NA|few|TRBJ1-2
CASSLEVYGYTF
TGTGCCAGCAGCTTGGAAGTATATGGCTACACCTTC
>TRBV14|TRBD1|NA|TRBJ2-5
CASSPTTGKETQYF
TGTGCCAGCAGCCCAACGACAGGGAAAGAGACCCAGTACTTC
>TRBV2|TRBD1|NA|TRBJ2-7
CASSEGTGSYEQYF
TGTGCCAGCAGTGAAGGGACAGGGTCCTACGAGCAGTACTTC
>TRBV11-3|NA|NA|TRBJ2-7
CASSPVPNEFYEQYF
TGTGCCAGCAGCCCCGTGCCGAACGAGTTCTACGAGCAGTACTTC
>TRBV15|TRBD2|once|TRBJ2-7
CATASAGGRREQYF
TGTGCCACCGCATCGGCGGGGGGCCGACGGGAGCAGTACTTC
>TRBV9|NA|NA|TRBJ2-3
CASSEGTDTQYF
TGTGCCAGCAGCGAAGGCACAGATACGCAGTATTTT
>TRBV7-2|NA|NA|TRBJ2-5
CASTKEGETQYF
TGTGCCAGCACCAAGGAGGGGGAGACCCAGTACTTC
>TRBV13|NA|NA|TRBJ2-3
CASSLRQGGPDTQYF
TGTGCCAGCAGCCTAAGGCAGGGTGGGCCAGATACGCAGTATTTT
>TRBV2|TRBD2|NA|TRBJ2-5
CASSGMGLAGESQETQYF
TGTGCCAGCAGTGGGATGGGACTAGCGGGGGAGTCCCAAGAGACCCAGTACTTC
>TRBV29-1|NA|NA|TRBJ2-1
CSVEGGNEQFF
TGCAGCGTTGAAGGGGGGAATGAGCAGTTCTTC
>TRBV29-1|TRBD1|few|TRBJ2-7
CSVEEAGGPDEQYF
TGCAGCGTTGAAGAAGCAGGGGGCCCTGACGAGCAGTACTTC
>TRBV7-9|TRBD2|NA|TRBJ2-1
CASSLVNGGIYNEQFF
TGTGCCAGCAGCTTAGTGAACGGGGGGATCTACAATGAGCAGTTCTTC
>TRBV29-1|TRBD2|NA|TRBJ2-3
CSVEWASGGARDTQYF
TGCAGCGTTGAATGGGCTAGCGGGGGGGCACGGGATACGCAGTATTTT
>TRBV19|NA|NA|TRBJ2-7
CASRGASWNEQYF
TGTGCCAGCAGAGGGGCTAGCTGGAACGAGCAGTACTTC
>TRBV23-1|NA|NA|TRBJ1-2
CASSPLSGLGEPGYTF
TGCGCCAGCAGCCCTCTTAGCGGGTTAGGGGAGCCTGGCTACACCTTC
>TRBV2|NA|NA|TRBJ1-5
CASSESSGDQPQHF
TGTGCCAGCAGTGAAAGCAGCGGCGATCAGCCCCAGCATTTT
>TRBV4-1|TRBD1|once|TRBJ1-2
CASSQDTGQGYGYTF
TGCGCCAGCAGCCAAGACACGGGACAGGGCTATGGCTACACCTTC
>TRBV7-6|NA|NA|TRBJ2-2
CASSPWATGELFF
TGTGCCAGCAGCCCGTGGGCCACCGGGGAGCTGTTTTTT
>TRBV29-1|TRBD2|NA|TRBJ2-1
CSVGDPAWAGGLEQFF
TGCAGCGTTGGAGATCCCGCCTGGGCGGGGGGGCTTGAGCAGTTCTTC
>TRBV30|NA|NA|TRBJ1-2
CAWSQGMVRGYTF
TGTGCCTGGAGTCAGGGAATGGTTCGTGGCTACACCTTC
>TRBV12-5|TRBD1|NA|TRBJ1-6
CASGLVRQGPGEGSPLHF
TGTGCTAGTGGTTTGGTACGACAGGGGCCGGGTGAAGGTTCACCCCTCCACTTT
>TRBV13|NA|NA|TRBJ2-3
CASSPTLTDTQYF
TGTGCCAGCAGCCCTACTCTTACAGATACGCAGTATTTT
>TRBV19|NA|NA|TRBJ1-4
CASSIRRETDEKLFF
TGTGCCAGTAGTATCCGACGAGAAACGGATGAAAAACTGTTTTTT
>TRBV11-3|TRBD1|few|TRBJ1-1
CASSLSQGVTNTEAFF
TGTGCCAGCAGCTTAAGCCAGGGGGTGACGAACACTGAAGCTTTCTTT
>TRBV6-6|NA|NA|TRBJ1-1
CASSYSRGFEAFF
TGTGCCAGCAGTTACTCGAGGGGTTTTGAAGCTTTCTTT
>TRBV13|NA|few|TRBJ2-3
CASSLGSSDTQYF
TGTGCCAGCAGCTTAGGTTCCTCCGATACGCAGTATTTT
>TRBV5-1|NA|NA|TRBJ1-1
CASSSRDRLNTEAFF
TGCGCCAGCAGCTCGAGGGACCGATTGAACACTGAAGCTTTCTTT
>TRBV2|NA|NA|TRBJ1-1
CASSEAPLEAFF
TGTGCCAGCAGTGAAGCGCCACTAGAAGCTTTCTTT
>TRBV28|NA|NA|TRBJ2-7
CASSSGPGDEQYF
TGTGCCAGCAGTTCTGGGCCCGGGGACGAGCAGTACTTC
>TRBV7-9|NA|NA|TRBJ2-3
CASSTYRGTAFTDTQYF
TGTGCCAGCAGCACTTACCGCGGGACAGCGTTCACAGATACGCAGTATTTT
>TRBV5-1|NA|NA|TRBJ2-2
CASSLEAVNTGELFF
TGCGCCAGCAGCTTGGAGGCGGTGAACACCGGGGAGCTGTTTTTT
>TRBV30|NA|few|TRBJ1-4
CAWHRPAANEKLFF
TGTGCCTGGCATCGTCCGGCAGCTAATGAAAAACTGTTTTTT
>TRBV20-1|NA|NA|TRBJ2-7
CSVPMSYEQYF
TGCAGTGTCCCCATGTCCTACGAGCAGTACTTC
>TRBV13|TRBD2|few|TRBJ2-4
CASSYNIAGSKNIQYF
TGTGCCAGCAGCTATAATATAGCGGGGAGCAAAAACATTCAGTACTTC
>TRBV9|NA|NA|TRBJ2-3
CASSVGRRTDTQYF
TGTGCCAGCAGCGTAGGGCGGAGAACAGATACGCAGTATTTT
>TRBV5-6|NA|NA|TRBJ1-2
CASSQGHSNYGYTF
TGTGCCAGCAGCCAGGGACACTCCAACTATGGCTACACCTTC
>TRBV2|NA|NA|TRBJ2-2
CASTLPAGVLNTGELFF
TGTGCCAGCACCCTACCAGCCGGGGTTCTGAACACCGGGGAGCTGTTTTTT
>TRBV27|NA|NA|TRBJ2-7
CASSPRPSSYEQYF
TGTGCCAGCAGTCCCAGGCCGAGCTCCTACGAGCAGTACTTC
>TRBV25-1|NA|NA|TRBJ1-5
CASGETGVNQPQHF
TGTGCCAGCGGGGAGACAGGCGTTAATCAGCCCCAGCATTTT
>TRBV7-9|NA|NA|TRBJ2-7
CASSLAAYEQYF
TGTGCCAGCAGCTTAGCGGCATACGAGCAGTACTTC